This T cell receptor beta chain was sequenced for a study of cytomegalovirus exposure and HLA in healthy donors. Points from the study as a whole: Overall, approximately 150 TCR beta chains were annotated as cytomegalovirus-associated. Analysis was carried out at a later point, and it linked a missense DCLRE1C variant to TCR beta V- and J-gene trimming. Across donors, sequencing depth was assumed by presence/absence analyses to be roughly uniform. Productive status was seen about 90% or about 30% of the time for most TCR beta V segments in an earlier analysis.

Of note for this clone: Its antigen remains unidentified.

This PCR relied on a set of 60 Vbeta primers and 13 Jbeta primers. Measured with immunoSEQ multiplex PCR; TCRdb has only the in-frame clones, and not every one. The sample holds approximately 71,000 clones. The J segment lost 2 bases and the V segment lost 5 bases, leaving 12 bases of the junction unmatched. Germline V lookup: CDR1 SEHNR, CDR2 FQNEAQ (reference sequence). The CDR3 sequence is 17 residues long. The source of this sequence is a female donor in good health and CMV-seropositive. The chain has TRBV7-9 and TRBJ1-2; TRBD1 matches at 9 bases. Material: PBMCs. This chain's CDR3 is CASSPTPGTGTNYGYTF. The CDR3 region has the DNA TGTGCCAGCAGCCCTACCCCCGGGACAGGGACCAACTATGGCTACACCTTC. Drawing the rest from reference TRBV7-9 and TRBJ1-2, the complete variable domain is DTGVSQNPRHKITKRGQNVTFRCDPISEHNRLYWYRQTLGQGPEFLTYFQNEAQLEKSRLLSDRFSAERPKGSFSTLEIQRTEQGDSAMYLCASSPTPGTGTNYGYTFGSGTRLTVV.